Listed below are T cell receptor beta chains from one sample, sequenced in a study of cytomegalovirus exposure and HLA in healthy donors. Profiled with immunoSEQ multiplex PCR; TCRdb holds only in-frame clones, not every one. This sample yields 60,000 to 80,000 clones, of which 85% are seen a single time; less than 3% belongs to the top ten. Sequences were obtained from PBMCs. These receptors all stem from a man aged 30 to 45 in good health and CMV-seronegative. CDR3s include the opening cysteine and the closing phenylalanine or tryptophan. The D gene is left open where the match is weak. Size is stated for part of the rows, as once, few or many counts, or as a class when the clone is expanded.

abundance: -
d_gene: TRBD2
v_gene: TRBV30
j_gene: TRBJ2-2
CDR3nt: TGTGCCTGGAGTAGGTTGGGACTAGCGGACACCGGGGAGCTGTTTTTT
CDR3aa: CAWSRLGLADTGELFF

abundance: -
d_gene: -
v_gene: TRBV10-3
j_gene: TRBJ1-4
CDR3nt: TGTGCCATCGGGACGGAGGAACAGGGACGATCAACTAATGAAAAACTGTTTTTT
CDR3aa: CAIGTEEQGRSTNEKLFF

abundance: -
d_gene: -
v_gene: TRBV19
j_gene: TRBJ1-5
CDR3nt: TGTGCCAGTAGTATAGGAGGGGCCTTGGGAGGCGTAAGCAATCAGCCCCAGCATTTT
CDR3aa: CASSIGGALGGVSNQPQHF

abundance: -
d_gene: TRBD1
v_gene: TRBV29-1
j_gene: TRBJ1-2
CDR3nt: TGCAGCGTTCTGGGACAGGGATATGGCTACACCTTC
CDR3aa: CSVLGQGYGYTF

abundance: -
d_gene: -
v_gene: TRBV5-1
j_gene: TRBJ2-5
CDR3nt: TGCGCCAGCAGCTCGCATAAGCCGAAAGAGACCCAGTACTTC
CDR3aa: CASSSHKPKETQYF

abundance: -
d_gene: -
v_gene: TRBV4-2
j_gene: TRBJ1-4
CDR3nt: TGTGCCAGCAGCCAAGCCCATTACAGTTCGGTGGGTGAAAAACTGTTTTTT
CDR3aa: CASSQAHYSSVGEKLFF

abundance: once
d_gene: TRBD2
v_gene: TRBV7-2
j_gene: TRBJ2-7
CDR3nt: TGTGCCAGCAGCTCACGAGGACTAGCGGAATACGAGCAGTACTTC
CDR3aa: CASSSRGLAEYEQYF

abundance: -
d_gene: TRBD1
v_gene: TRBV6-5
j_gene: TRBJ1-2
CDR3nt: TGTGCCAGCAGTTACTCGGGACAGGAGGGCTACACCTTC
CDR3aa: CASSYSGQEGYTF

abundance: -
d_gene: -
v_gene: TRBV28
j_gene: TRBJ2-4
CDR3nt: TGTGCCAGCAGTCGAGCCGGGGCCCTTAGCGGAAACATTCAGTACTTC
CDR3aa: CASSRAGALSGNIQYF

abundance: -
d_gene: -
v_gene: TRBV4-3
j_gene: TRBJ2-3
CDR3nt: TGCGCCAGCAGCCAAGCGTTAATGGAGACTAGCACAGATACGCAGTATTTT
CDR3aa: CASSQALMETSTDTQYF

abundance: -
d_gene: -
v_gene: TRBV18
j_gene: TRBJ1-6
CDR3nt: TGTGCCAGCTCACCGGCGCGGGGGGATAATTCACCCCTCCACTTT
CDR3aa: CASSPARGDNSPLHF

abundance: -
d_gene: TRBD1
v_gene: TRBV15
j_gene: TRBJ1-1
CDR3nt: TGTGCCACCAGCGGCGGACAGGGGATGGATGAAGCTTTCTTT
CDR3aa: CATSGGQGMDEAFF

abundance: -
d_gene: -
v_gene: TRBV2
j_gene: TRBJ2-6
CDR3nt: TGTGCCAGCACCTACTCTGGGGCCAACGTCCTGACTTTC
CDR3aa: CASTYSGANVLTF

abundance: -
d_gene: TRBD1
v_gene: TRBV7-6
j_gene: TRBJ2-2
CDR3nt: TGTGCCACCACCCTAGGGACAGACAACACCGGGGAGCTGTTTTTT
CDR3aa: CATTLGTDNTGELFF

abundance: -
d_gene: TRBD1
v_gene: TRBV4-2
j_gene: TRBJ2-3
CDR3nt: TGTGCCAGCAGCCAAGTCGGACAGGGGAGCACAGATACGCAGTATTTT
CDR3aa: CASSQVGQGSTDTQYF

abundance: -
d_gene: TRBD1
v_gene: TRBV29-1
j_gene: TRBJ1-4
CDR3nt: TGCAGCGTTGAAACAGGGGCTAATGAAAAACTGTTTTTT
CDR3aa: CSVETGANEKLFF

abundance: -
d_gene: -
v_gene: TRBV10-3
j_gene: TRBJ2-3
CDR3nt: TGTGCCATCAGTGACTCGGCTAGAGGCACAGATACGCAGTATTTT
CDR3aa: CAISDSARGTDTQYF

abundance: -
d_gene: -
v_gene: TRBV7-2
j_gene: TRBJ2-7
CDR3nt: TGTGCCAGCAGCCTCTCCTACGAGCAGTACTTC
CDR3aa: CASSLSYEQYF

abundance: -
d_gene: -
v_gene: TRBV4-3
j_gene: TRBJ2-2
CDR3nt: TGCGCCAGCAGCCCGGGAGTAGACACCGGGGAGCTGTTTTTT
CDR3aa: CASSPGVDTGELFF

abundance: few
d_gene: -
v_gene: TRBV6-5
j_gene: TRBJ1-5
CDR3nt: TGTGCCAGCAGTTACCGGGTCAATCAGCCCCAGCATTTT
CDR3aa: CASSYRVNQPQHF

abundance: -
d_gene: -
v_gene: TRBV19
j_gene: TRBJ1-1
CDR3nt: TGTGCCAGTAGTAGCCAGGCGAACACTGAAGCTTTCTTT
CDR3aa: CASSSQANTEAFF

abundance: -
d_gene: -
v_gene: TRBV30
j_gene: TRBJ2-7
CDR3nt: TGTGCCTGGAGTAAACAAACAGGCTACGAGCAGTACTTC
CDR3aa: CAWSKQTGYEQYF

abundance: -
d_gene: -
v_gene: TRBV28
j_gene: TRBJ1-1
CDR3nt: TGTGCCAGCAGTCTCCTCTCCCTCGAAGCTTTCTTT
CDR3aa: CASSLLSLEAFF

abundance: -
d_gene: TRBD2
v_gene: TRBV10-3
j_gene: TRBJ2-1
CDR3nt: TGTGCCATCAGTGAGTCGATGGCGGGAGGGTACAATGAGCAGTTCTTC
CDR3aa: CAISESMAGGYNEQFF

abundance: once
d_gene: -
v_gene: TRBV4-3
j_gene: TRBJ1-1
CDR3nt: TGCGCCAGCAGCCTCTCTCGGGGGTACACTGAAGCTTTCTTT
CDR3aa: CASSLSRGYTEAFF

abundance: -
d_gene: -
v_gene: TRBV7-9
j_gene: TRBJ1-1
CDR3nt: TGTGCCAGCAGCTCGGTCGACGGGGGAAAAAGGGGAGCTTTCTTT
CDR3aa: CASSSVDGGKRGAFF

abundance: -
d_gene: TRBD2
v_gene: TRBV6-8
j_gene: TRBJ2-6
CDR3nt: TGTGCCAGCAGACCCCTCAGGGAGGGAAGCTCTGGGGCCAACGTCCTGACTTTC
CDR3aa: CASRPLREGSSGANVLTF

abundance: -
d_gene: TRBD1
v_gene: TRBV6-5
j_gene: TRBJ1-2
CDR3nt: TGTGCCAGCGGGACCAGGGGGCCTGTCTATGGCTACACCTTC
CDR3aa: CASGTRGPVYGYTF

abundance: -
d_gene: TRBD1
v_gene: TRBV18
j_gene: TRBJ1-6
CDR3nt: TGTGCCAGCTCACCTCTCGGGACAGGGGGTAATTCACCCCTCCACTTT
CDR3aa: CASSPLGTGGNSPLHF

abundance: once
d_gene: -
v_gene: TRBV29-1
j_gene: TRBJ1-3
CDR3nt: TGCAGCGTTGGGGGAGGTTGGTCTGGAAACACCATATATTTT
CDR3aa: CSVGGGWSGNTIYF

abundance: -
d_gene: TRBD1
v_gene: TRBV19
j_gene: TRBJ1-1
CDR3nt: TGTGCCAGTAGTCCAAGGACAGGGAGGAACACTGAAGCTTTCTTT
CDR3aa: CASSPRTGRNTEAFF

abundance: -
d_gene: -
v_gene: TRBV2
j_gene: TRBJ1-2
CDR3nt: TGTGCCAGCAGTTTACAGGTTAACTATGGCTACACCTTC
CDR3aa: CASSLQVNYGYTF

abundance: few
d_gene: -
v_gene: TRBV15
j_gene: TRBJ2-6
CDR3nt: TGTGCCACCAGCTTAGGGGGGGTCTCTGGGGCCAACGTCCTGACTTTC
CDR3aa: CATSLGGVSGANVLTF

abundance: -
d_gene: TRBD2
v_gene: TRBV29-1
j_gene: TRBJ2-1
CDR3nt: TGCAGCGTTGTGCTAGCGGGAGCGGGTGAGCAGTTCTTC
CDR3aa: CSVVLAGAGEQFF

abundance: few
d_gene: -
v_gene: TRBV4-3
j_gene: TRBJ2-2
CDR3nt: TGCGCCAGCAGCCAAGGGACAAGCCGCGGGGAGCTGTTTTTT
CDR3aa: CASSQGTSRGELFF

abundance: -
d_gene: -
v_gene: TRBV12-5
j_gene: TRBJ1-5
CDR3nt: TGTGCTAGTGGTTTGACCCCAGGGCAGCCCCAGCATTTT
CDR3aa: CASGLTPGQPQHF

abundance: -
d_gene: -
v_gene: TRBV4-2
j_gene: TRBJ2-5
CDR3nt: TGTGCCAGCAGCCAAGGGACCAGGGACCAAGAGACCCAGTACTTC
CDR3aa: CASSQGTRDQETQYF

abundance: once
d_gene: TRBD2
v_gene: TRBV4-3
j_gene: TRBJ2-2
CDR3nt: TGCGCCAGCAGCGTGGGGCTAGCGGGAGTTTCGGGCACCGGGGAGCTGTTTTTT
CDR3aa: CASSVGLAGVSGTGELFF

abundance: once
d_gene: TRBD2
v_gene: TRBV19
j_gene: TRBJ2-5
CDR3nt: TGTGCCAGTAGTGGAGGACTAGAGGAGACCCAGTACTTC
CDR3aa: CASSGGLEETQYF

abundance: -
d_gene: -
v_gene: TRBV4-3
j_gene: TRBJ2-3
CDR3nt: TGCGCCAGCAGCCAAGATCATGGCACAGATACGCAGTATTTT
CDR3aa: CASSQDHGTDTQYF

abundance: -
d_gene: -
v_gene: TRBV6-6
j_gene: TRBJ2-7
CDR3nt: TGTGCCAGCAGCCTACCGGGGTCCTACGAGCAGTACTTC
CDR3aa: CASSLPGSYEQYF

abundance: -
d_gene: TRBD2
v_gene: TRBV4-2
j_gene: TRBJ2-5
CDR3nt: TGTGCCAGCAGCCAAGGGACTAGCGGGGGCCAGACCCAGTACTTC
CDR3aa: CASSQGTSGGQTQYF

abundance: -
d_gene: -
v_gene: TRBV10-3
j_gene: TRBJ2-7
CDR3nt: TGTGCCATCAGTGCATCAGGGCCACTTACTTACGAGCAGTACTTC
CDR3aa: CAISASGPLTYEQYF

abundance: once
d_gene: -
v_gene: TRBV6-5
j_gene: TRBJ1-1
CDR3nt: TGTGCCAGCAGTCGGAGGGAATTCGACACTGAAGCTTTCTTT
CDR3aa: CASSRREFDTEAFF

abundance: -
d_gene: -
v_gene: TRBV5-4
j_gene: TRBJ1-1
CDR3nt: TGTGCCAGCAGCTTGCGTCAGGGGATAACTGAAGCTTTCTTT
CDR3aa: CASSLRQGITEAFF

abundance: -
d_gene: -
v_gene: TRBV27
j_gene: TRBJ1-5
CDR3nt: TGTGCCAGCAGTTTAGAGGGAAGCAATCAGCCCCAGCATTTT
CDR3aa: CASSLEGSNQPQHF

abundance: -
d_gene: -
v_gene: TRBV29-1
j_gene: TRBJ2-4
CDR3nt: TGCAGCGTTTCGGAACAGGTAGCCAAAAACATTCAGTACTTC
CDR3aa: CSVSEQVAKNIQYF

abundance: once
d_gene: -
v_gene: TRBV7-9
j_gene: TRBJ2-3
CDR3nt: TGTGCCAGCAGCCGAGGGGGAGCGGGAACAGCAGATACGCAGTATTTT
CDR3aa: CASSRGGAGTADTQYF

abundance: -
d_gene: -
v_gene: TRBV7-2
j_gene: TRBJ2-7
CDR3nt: TGTGCCAGCGGGGGGTACTCCTACGAGCAGTACTTC
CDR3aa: CASGGYSYEQYF

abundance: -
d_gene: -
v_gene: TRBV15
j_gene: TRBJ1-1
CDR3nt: TGTGCCACCAGCAGAGATTTAGGAACAGGTAACACTGAAGCTTTCTTT
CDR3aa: CATSRDLGTGNTEAFF

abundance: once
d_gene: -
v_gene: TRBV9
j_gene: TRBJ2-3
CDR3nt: TGTGCCAGCAGCACCCAGGGGAGCACAGATACGCAGTATTTT
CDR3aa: CASSTQGSTDTQYF

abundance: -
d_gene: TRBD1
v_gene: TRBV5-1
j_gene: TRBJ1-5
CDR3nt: TGCGCCAGCAGCCCGACGACAGGGAGAGTTCAGCCCCAGCATTTT
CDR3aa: CASSPTTGRVQPQHF